This T cell receptor beta chain was documented in a study of human T cells and chemical hapten exposure. Whole-study context: Women made up most patients, who had alopecia areata, totalis or universalis.

As for time point: patch test 1, 2 weeks after DPC sensitization. Sample treatment: therapeutic diphenylcyclopropenone sensitization with weekly scalp DPC. This clonotype appeared a few times. Its antigen is still unknown. Study-level results: Expanded TCRs were compared with controls, and the expanded TCRs formed significantly more large CDR3 similarity clusters.

Unique molecular identifiers were attached to individual cDNA molecules during library preparation. TCRdb re-called the RACE reads through MiXCR, storing one row per CDR3 protein. The data show some 110,000 distinct CDR3 sequences, about 12% seen once. Per the germline V gene, CDR1 is MNHNS and CDR2 is SASEGT. Unmatched junction bases numbered 11, after V lost 4 bases and J lost 10 bases. This CDR3 region has 15 residues. The source is a woman between 50 and 59 years old with alopecia areata. Some clones in this sample may be carry-over from other donors' samples. The chain links TRBV6-1 to TRBJ1-1; TRBD1 agrees at 11 bases. The sequences come from whole blood, collected in connection with sensitization to the hapten diphenylcyclopropenone (DPC). For the CDR3, the DNA is TGTGCCAGCAGTGTCGGGACAGGGGGGTACCCTGGAGCTTTCTTT. It yields the protein CASSVGTGGYPGAFF.